Shown below are 17 T cell receptor beta chains from a single sample sequenced in a study of tumor-infiltrating lymphocytes in primary liver carcinoma. Researchers generated TCR beta cDNA from roughly 510 ng of total RNA, relying on a constant-region primer. Library construction for TCR beta comprised three nested multiplex PCR rounds performed with slightly modified ARM-PCR. Both of the initial two PCR rounds ran for about 9 cycles and employed TRBV1-TRBV30 forward primers alongside a C-beta reverse primer. Via MiXCR, TCRdb re-called the multiplex PCR reads, giving one row per CDR3 protein. The sample includes 80,000 or so distinct CDR3 sequences, 71% of them seen just once. Total RNA and DNA came together from around 18-30 mg of bulk tissue without cell sorting. Sequencing was carried out using liver tumor tissue from sampling region 4. The subset here: tumor region T4, right-lateral pole. These receptors were collected from a woman in her sixties with primary liver carcinoma and hepatitis B virus infection.

The chain links TRBV18 to TRBJ2-2; D tentatively fits TRBD1 or TRBD2 (5 bases each). Germline assignment: CDR1 KGHSH and CDR2 LQKENI. The V end was cut by 3 bases, the J end by 1 base, with 9 bases between. The CDR3 loop spans 15 amino acids. Written as DNA, the CDR3 is TGTGCCAGCTCACCCGGGACCGTGAACACCGGGGAGCTGTTTTTT. It translates to CASSPGTVNTGELFF.

This clonotype occurred many times. The genes are TRBV5-1 and TRBJ2-3, with 10 bases lining up with TRBD2. V shed 2 bases and J 3 bases; nucleotides not matched to a gene: 3. This CDR3 is 15 amino acids long. The germline gives CDR1 SGHRS, CDR2 YFSETQ. The CDR3, as DNA: TGCGCCAGCAGCTTATCGACTAGCGGGACAGATACGCAGTATTTT. As protein: CASSLSTSGTDTQYF.

The chain joins TRBV12-3 or TRBV12-4 to TRBJ2-7; 10 bases fit TRBD2. The CDR3 length is 17 residues. The V segment lost 3 bases and the J segment 2 bases; nucleotides outside the gene matches: 10. This CDR3 reads CASSFLIGTSDPYEQYF. The CDR3 DNA reads TGTGCCAGCAGTTTCCTAATTGGGACTAGCGATCCCTACGAGCAGTACTTC.

This clonotype was found many times. The chain is built from TRBV12-3 or TRBV12-4 and TRBJ2-1; 10 bases are shared with TRBD2. There are 18 residues in the CDR3. J lost 1 base, V lost 3 bases, and 9 bases had no gene match. The CDR3 reads CASSLEREGRRSYNEQFF. CDR3 DNA: TGTGCCAGCAGTTTGGAGCGGGAGGGCCGCCGATCCTACAATGAGCAGTTCTTC.

This clonotype was seen at least ten times. The chain couples TRBV10-2 to TRBJ2-2; D gene uncertain. V lost 3 bases and J lost 4, with 6 bases in between. Germline lookup yields CDR1 WSHSY and CDR2 SAAADI. The CDR3 sequence is 13 residues long. The CDR3 loop is CASSDRTTGELFF. The CDR3 nucleotides are TGCGCCAGCAGTGACCGTACCACCGGGGAGCTGTTTTTT.

The chain uses TRBV5-1 and TRBJ2-1; D is possibly TRBD2 (5 bases). Germline-derived CDR1 and CDR2 are SGHRS and YFSETQ. The CDR3 loop spans 16 amino acids. V lost 0 bases and J 5 bases, leaving 15 bases between the germline ends. CDR3 sequence: CASSLGVGASHNEQFF. In nucleotides, the CDR3 is TGCGCCAGCAGCTTGGGAGTGGGAGCGTCCCACAATGAGCAGTTCTTC. The variable domain in full, with the rest retrieved from reference TRBV5-1 and TRBJ2-1, is KAGVTQTPRYLIKTRGQQVTLSCSPISGHRSVSWYQQTPGQGLQFLFEYFSETQRNKGNFPGRFSGRQFSNSRSEMNVSTLELGDSALYLCASSLGVGASHNEQFFGPGTRLTVL.

This clonotype occurred once. A much larger clone differs by one base, so this may be a read error. The chain couples TRBV28 to TRBJ2-6; D uncertain. V was pared by 5 bases and J by 3 bases, with 14 bases between. Germline CDR1 and CDR2: MDHEN and SYDVKM. The CDR3 is 16 amino acids. The CDR3 protein is CASSVGPSFGANVLTF. The DNA of the CDR3 is TGTGCCAGCAGTGTTGGCCCAAGCTTTGGGGCCAACGTCCTGACTTTC.

This clonotype was counted only a few times. Since a much larger clone is just one base distant, this may be a read error. The chain couples TRBV5-1 to TRBJ2-7; TRBD2 agrees at 9 bases. The CDR3 runs to 12 residues. Looked up from germline, CDR1 is SGHRS and CDR2 is YFSETQ. The CDR3 loop is CARSSLAGEQYF. The DNA of the CDR3 is TGCGCCAGGAGCTCCCTAGCGGGAGAGCAGTACTTC.

This clonotype is medium-sized in the sample. The chain uses TRBV4-1 and TRBJ2-6; unclear D gene. This CDR3 spans 17 amino acids. V was cut by 0 bases and J by 0 bases, with 9 bases left in between. CDR1 and CDR2 (germline): MGHRA, YSYEKL. CDR3 nucleotide sequence: TGCGCCAGCAGCCAAGAGCCACAAGGCTCTGGGGCCAACGTCCTGACTTTC. Amino acid sequence: CASSQEPQGSGANVLTF.

The chain carries TRBV29-1 and TRBJ2-2; possibly TRBD1 or TRBD2 for D (5 bases each). CDR3 length equals 12 residues. Germline V lookup: CDR1 SQVTM, CDR2 ANQGSEA. CDR3 nucleotides: TGCAGTGCCGGGGCAGCCCCCGGGGAGCTGTTTTTT. Residues: CSAGAAPGELFF.

In its sample, this clonotype was seen many times. The genes are TRBV6-1 and TRBJ2-5; either TRBD1 or TRBD2 may fit D (7 bases each). There are 13 residues in the CDR3. V lost 10 bases, J lost 4 bases, and 16 bases lay in between. CDR1 is MNHNS and CDR2 is SASEGT in the germline V gene. The DNA for the CDR3 is TGTGCCATCCTCAGGGGGGGCACAGAGACCCAGTACTTC. As protein: CAILRGGTETQYF.

Concerning this clonotype itself: An end of the junction differs from the germline gene, which may be a read error. The gene calls are TRBV28 and TRBJ2-5, with 10 bases fitting TRBD1. This CDR3 comprises 12 residues. CDR1 is MDHEN, CDR2 SYDVKM, per germline. The CDR3 loop reads CANSSMDRGQYF. The DNA for the CDR3 is TGTGCCAACAGTTCGATGGACAGGGGGCAGTACTTC.

In its sample, this clonotype was seen once. Lacking the conserved final phenylalanine or tryptophan, this CDR3 likely reflects a read error. The chain couples TRBV28 to TRBJ2-7; D perhaps matches TRBD2 (5 bases). Trimming cost V 5 bases and J 5 bases, with 13 bases left between them. CDR3 size: 13 residues. Germline V gene data show CDR1 as MDHEN and CDR2 as SYDVKM. The chain's CDR3 is CASSLFSAHEQYL. The CDR3 coding sequence is TGTGCCAGCAGTCTATTTAGCGCCCACGAGCAGTACCTC.

This clonotype was seen a few times. The CDR3 does not end in the conserved phenylalanine or tryptophan, so this is likely a read error. The chain couples TRBV28 to TRBJ2-5; TRBD1 matches at 7 bases. Germline V gene lookup returns CDR1 MDHEN and CDR2 SYDVKM. This CDR3 is 14 amino acids long. The J segment lost 6 bases and the V segment lost 6 bases, leaving 10 bases of the junction unmatched. CDR3 nucleotide sequence: TGTGCCAGCAGCCTCTTGACAGGGATAAAGACCCAGTACCTC. Translation: CASSLLTGIKTQYL.

The sample holds many counts of this clonotype. V is TRBV5-1 and J is TRBJ2-3; D is undetermined. The CDR3 is 15 amino acids. V was clipped by 2 bases and J by 3 bases, with 13 bases between them. The germline V gene has CDR1 SGHRS and CDR2 YFSETQ. CDR3 protein: CASSLRVVSTDTQYF. CDR3 in DNA: TGCGCCAGCAGCTTACGGGTGGTTAGTACAGATACGCAGTATTTT. Full variable domain (outside the CDR3, taken from reference TRBV5-1 and TRBJ2-3): KAGVTQTPRYLIKTRGQQVTLSCSPISGHRSVSWYQQTPGQGLQFLFEYFSETQRNKGNFPGRFSGRQFSNSRSEMNVSTLELGDSALYLCASSLRVVSTDTQYFGPGTRLTVL.

This chain uses TRBV6-5 with TRBJ1-2; TRBD1 agrees at 8 bases. Trimming at V came to 9 bases and at J to 4 bases, leaving 19 bases not matched to a gene. Germline V lookup: CDR1 MNHEY, CDR2 SVGAGI. This CDR3 is 17 amino acids long. In nucleotides, the CDR3 is TGTGCCAGTAGTACTTCCTACAGGGGGACCCCTAGCTATGGCTACACCTTC. The encoded protein is CASSTSYRGTPSYGYTF.

V and J are TRBV6-2 or TRBV6-3 and TRBJ2-5, with D hard to call. The length of the CDR3 is 12 residues. Germline assignment: CDR1 MNHEY and CDR2 SVGEGT. V lost 10 bases and J 6 bases, leaving 15 bases between the germline ends. CDR3 DNA: TGTGCCACCAGGCAGGATGTAAAGACCCAGTACTTC. Translating it yields CATRQDVKTQYF.